The 16 T cell receptor beta chains below all came from one sample that was sequenced in a study of OX40 agonist ivuxolimab in advanced cancers. This table comes from immunoSEQ multiplex PCR, and its TCRdb copy is limited to in-frame clones, with some not included. The data show around 83,000 clones, about 81% seen once. The input for sequencing was CD4+ or CD8+ T cells sorted from blood, taken in a trial of the OX40 agonist ivuxolimab. Receptor source: an adult with an advanced solid tumor such as melanoma, head and neck, liver or kidney cancer.

The V and J genes are TRBV5-1 and TRBJ2-5; D gene ambiguous. Germline CDR1 and CDR2: SGHRS and YFSETQ. CDR3 length: 14 residues. V was cut by 1 base and J by 4 bases, with 11 bases left in between. In DNA, the CDR3 is TGCGCCAGCAGCTTGAAAGCCCCTGGAGAGACCCAGTACTTC. It specifies CASSLKAPGETQYF. Drawing the rest from reference TRBV5-1 and TRBJ2-5, the complete variable domain is KAGVTQTPRYLIKTRGQQVTLSCSPISGHRSVSWYQQTPGQGLQFLFEYFSETQRNKGNFPGRFSGRQFSNSRSEMNVSTLELGDSALYLCASSLKAPGETQYFGPGTRLLVL.

The count of this clone is one. This sequence joins TRBV7-8 and TRBJ2-3, with no clear D. Germline CDR1 and CDR2: SGHVS and FQNEAQ. V gave up 2 bases and J gave up 6 bases, with 6 bases separating them. The CDR3 loop spans 12 amino acids. The CDR3 region has the DNA TGTGCCAGCAGCTTAACTTGGGATACGCAGTATTTT. The encoded protein is CASSLTWDTQYF.

This clone came up once. J is TRBJ1-1 and V is TRBV11-3; no reliable D call. Germline assignment: CDR1 SGHNT and CDR2 YENEEA. V was pared by 5 bases and J by 5 bases, with 6 bases between. CDR3 length: 11 amino acids. The CDR3 bases are TGTGCCAGCAGCCCCGGGACTGAAGCTTTCTTT. This sequence encodes CASSPGTEAFF.

The gene calls are TRBV5-1 and TRBJ1-2, with TRBD1 matching 8 bases. The CDR3 length is 11 residues. Germline values: CDR1 SGHRS, CDR2 YFSETQ. Unmatched junction bases numbered 3, after V lost 7 bases and J lost 7 bases. This chain's CDR3 is CASGQGSGYTF. CDR3 bases: TGCGCCAGCGGACAGGGCAGTGGCTACACCTTC.

V gene TRBV19 combines with J gene TRBJ1-4, with TRBD1 matching over 9 bases. The V gene end was trimmed by 6 bases and the J gene end by 3 bases; junction bases not matched to a gene: 2. The CDR3 has 14 amino acids. The germline V gene encodes CDR1 LNHDA and CDR2 SQIVND (reference sequence). The CDR3 DNA reads as TGTGCCAGTAGGGGACAGGGTTCTAATGAAAAACTGTTTTTT. As protein: CASRGQGSNEKLFF.

This rearrangement joins TRBV28 to TRBJ1-5; 9 positions agree with TRBD1. Per germline, CDR1 MDHEN and CDR2 SYDVKM. The CDR3 has 15 residues. The V gene end was trimmed by 4 bases and the J gene end by 4 bases; junction bases not matched to a gene: 5. The CDR3 is CASSSGTGRNQPQHF. CDR3 sequence (DNA): TGTGCCAGCAGTTCGGGGACAGGGAGAAATCAGCCCCAGCATTTT.

The rearrangement links TRBV7-3 to TRBJ2-1; weak D call: TRBD2 (5 bases). This CDR3 has 13 residues. The germline CDR1 and CDR2 sequences are SGHTA and FQGTGA. With 7 bases removed from V and 12 bases from J, the gap between germline ends came to 19 bases. The CDR3 reads CASTNGPREAQFF. The CDR3 nucleotides are TGTGCCAGCACCAATGGCCCCCGGGAAGCGCAGTTCTTC.

This chain joins TRBV6-1 and TRBJ1-4; tentative D call: TRBD1 (5 bases). Trimming removed 6 bases from V and 8 bases from J, with 10 bases in between. Germline-derived CDR1 and CDR2 are MNHNS and SASEGT. CDR3 length: 12 amino acids. For the CDR3, the DNA is TGTGCCAGCAGCCTTACAGGAGAAAAACTGTTTTTT. This gives the protein CASSLTGEKLFF.

V gene TRBV7-2 combines with J gene TRBJ1-2, with D unresolved. Deletions cut 5 bases from V and 0 bases from J, with 10 bases between. The CDR3 consists of 14 residues. Germline CDR1 is SGHTA and CDR2 is FQGNSA. In nucleotides, the CDR3 is TGTGCCAGCAGCCGAAGTGACACTAACTATGGCTACACCTTC. Its translation: CASSRSDTNYGYTF.

In its sample, this clone was seen once. The V call is TRBV5-1, the J call TRBJ2-2; a possible D gene is TRBD1 (6 bases). Germline V gene lookup returns CDR1 SGHRS and CDR2 YFSETQ. The CDR3 spans 15 residues. V was cut by 2 bases and J by 5 bases, with 13 bases left in between. The CDR3 spells CASSLLQQGTGELFF. The CDR3 coding sequence is TGCGCCAGCAGCTTATTACAGCAGGGGACCGGGGAGCTGTTTTTT.

The J gene is TRBJ2-2, the V gene TRBV19, with D possibly being TRBD1 or TRBD2 (5 bases each). The CDR3 spans 16 residues. The V end was cut by 7 bases, the J end by 2 bases, with 17 bases between. In germline, CDR1 is LNHDA, CDR2 SQIVND (reference sequence). CDR3 nucleotide sequence: TGTGCCAGTATAAGTGTTGGGGGTTTAAACACCGGGGAGCTGTTTTTT. Translated: CASISVGGLNTGELFF.

The V gene is TRBV14, the J gene TRBJ1-2; D gene uncertain. This CDR3 has 12 residues. The germline V gene has CDR1 SGHDN and CDR2 FVKESK. V gave up 2 bases and J gave up 3 bases, with 4 bases separating them. The CDR3 DNA sequence: TGTGCCAGCAGCCAAACGCACTATGGCTACACCTTC. Amino acid sequence: CASSQTHYGYTF.

The sample holds one count of this clone. The chain has TRBV27 and TRBJ1-2; TRBD1 is a possible D gene (5 bases). The CDR3 is made up of 14 amino acids. Germline lookup yields CDR1 MNHEY and CDR2 SMNVEV (reference sequence). V was cut by 6 bases and J by 4 bases, with 15 bases left in between. CDR3 in amino acids: CASRTASSFYGYTF. The DNA of the CDR3 is TGTGCCAGCAGGACAGCCAGTTCTTTCTATGGCTACACCTTC.

The V gene is TRBV7-2, the J gene TRBJ2-3; D unclear. Germline CDR1 and CDR2: SGHTA and FQGNSA. Trimming removed 2 bases at V and 5 bases at J, with 8 bases between. CDR3 length: 13 residues. CDR3 in amino acids: CASSLSPGDTQYF. CDR3 nucleotide sequence: TGTGCCAGCAGCTTATCCCCGGGAGATACGCAGTATTTT.

The chain is built from TRBV7-9 and TRBJ1-3; no reliable D call. Germline values: CDR1 SEHNR, CDR2 FQNEAQ (reference sequence). The CDR3 runs 12 residues. V was pared by 2 bases and J by 7 bases, with 6 bases between. The chain's CDR3 is CASSLMGNTIYF. CDR3 DNA sequence: TGTGCCAGCAGCTTAATGGGGAACACCATATATTTT. Using reference TRBV7-9 and TRBJ1-3 for the parts outside the CDR3, the full variable domain is DTGVSQNPRHKITKRGQNVTFRCDPISEHNRLYWYRQTLGQGPEFLTYFQNEAQLEKSRLLSDRFSAERPKGSFSTLEIQRTEQGDSAMYLCASSLMGNTIYFGEGSWLTVV.

This chain uses TRBV9 with TRBJ2-2, with TRBD2 as a possible D gene (5 bases). CDR1 and CDR2 from the germline V gene are SGDLS and YYNGEE. Trimming pared 3 bases from V and 8 bases from J, leaving 8 bases between. This CDR3 contains 12 residues. CDR3 loop: CASSGGSGELFF. The DNA of the CDR3 is TGTGCCAGCAGCGGAGGGAGTGGGGAGCTGTTTTTT.